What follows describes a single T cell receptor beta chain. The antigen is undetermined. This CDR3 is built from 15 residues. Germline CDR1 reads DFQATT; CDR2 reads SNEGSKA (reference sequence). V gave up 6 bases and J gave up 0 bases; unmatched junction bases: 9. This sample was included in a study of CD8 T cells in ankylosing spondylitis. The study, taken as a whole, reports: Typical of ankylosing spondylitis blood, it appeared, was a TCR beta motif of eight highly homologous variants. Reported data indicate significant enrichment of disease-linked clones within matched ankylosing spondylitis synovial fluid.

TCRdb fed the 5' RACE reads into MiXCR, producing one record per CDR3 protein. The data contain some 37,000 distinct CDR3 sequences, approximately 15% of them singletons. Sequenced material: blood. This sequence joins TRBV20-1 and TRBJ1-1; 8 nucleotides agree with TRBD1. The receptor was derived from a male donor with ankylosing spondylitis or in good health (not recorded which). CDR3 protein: CSATGGFEMNTEAFF. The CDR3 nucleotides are TGCAGTGCCACAGGGGGTTTTGAGATGAACACTGAAGCTTTCTTT.